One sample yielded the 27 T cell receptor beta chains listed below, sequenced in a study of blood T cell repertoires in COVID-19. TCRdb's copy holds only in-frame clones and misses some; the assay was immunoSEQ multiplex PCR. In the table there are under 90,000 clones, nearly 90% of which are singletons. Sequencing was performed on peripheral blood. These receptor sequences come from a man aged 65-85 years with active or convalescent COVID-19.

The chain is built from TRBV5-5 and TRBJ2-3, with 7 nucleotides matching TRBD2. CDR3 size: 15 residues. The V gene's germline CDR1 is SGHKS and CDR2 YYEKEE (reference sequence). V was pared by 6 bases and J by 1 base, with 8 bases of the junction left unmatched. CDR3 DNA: TGTGCCAGCAACCTGCGGGGAGGGGGCACAGATACGCAGTATTTT. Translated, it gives CASNLRGGGTDTQYF.

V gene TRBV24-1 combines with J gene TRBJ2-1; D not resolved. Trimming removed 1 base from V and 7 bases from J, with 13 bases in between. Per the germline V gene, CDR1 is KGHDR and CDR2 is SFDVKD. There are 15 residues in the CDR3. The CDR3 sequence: CATSDFKEDGNEQFF. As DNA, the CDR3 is TGTGCCACCAGTGATTTTAAAGAGGATGGGAATGAGCAGTTCTTC.

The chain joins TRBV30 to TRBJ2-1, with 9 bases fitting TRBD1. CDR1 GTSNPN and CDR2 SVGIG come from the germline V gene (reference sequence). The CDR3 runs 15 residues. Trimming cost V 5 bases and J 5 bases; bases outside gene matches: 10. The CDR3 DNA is TGTGCCTGGGCCCAACCGGGACAGGGAAACAATGAGCAGTTCTTC. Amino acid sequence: CAWAQPGQGNNEQFF.

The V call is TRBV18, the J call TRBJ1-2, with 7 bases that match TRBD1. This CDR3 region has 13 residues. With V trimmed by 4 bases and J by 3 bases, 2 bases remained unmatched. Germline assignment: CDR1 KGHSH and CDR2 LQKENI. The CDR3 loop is CASSRGTDYGYTF. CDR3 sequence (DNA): TGTGCCAGCTCACGAGGGACAGACTATGGCTACACCTTC.

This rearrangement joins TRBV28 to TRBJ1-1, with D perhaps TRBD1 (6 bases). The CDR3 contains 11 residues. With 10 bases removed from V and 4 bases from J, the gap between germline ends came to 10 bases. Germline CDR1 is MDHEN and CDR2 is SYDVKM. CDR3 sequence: CATKQGTEAFF. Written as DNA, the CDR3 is TGTGCCACCAAACAGGGCACTGAAGCTTTCTTT.

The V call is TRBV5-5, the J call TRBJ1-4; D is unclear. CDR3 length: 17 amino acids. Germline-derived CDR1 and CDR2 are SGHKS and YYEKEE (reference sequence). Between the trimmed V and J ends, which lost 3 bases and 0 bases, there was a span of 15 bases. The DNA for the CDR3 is TGTGCCAGCAGCTACGACCTAATACGGGCAACTAATGAAAAACTGTTTTTT. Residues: CASSYDLIRATNEKLFF.

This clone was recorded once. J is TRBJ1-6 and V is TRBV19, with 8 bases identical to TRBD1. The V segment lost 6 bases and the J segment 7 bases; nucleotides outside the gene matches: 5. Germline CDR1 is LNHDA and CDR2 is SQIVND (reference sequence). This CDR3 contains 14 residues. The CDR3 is CASRQQGGNSPLHF. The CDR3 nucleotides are TGTGCCAGTAGACAACAGGGGGGCAATTCACCCCTCCACTTT.

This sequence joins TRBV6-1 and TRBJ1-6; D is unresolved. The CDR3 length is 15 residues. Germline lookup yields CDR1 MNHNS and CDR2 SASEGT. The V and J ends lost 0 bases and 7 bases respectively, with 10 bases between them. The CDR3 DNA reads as TGTGCCAGCAGTGAAGCGGGCATTGCGAATTCACCCCTCCACTTT. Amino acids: CASSEAGIANSPLHF.

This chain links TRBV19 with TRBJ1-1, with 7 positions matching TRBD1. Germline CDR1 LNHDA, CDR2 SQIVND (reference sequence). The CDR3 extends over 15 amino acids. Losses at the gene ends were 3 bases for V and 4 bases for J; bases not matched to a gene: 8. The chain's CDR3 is CASSIAGNRGTEAFF. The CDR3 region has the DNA TGTGCCAGTAGTATCGCGGGGAACAGGGGCACTGAAGCTTTCTTT.

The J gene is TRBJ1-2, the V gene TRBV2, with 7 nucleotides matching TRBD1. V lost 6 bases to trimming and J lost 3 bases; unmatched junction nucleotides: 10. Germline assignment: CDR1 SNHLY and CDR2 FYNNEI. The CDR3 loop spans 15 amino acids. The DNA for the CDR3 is TGTGCCAGCAGGGTCAACAGAGGGACAGACTATGGCTACACCTTC. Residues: CASRVNRGTDYGYTF.

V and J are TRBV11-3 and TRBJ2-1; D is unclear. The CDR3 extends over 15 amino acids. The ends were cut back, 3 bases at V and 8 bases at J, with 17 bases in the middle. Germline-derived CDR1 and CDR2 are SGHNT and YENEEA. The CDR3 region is CASSFDGSRRDEQFF. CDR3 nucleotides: TGTGCCAGCAGCTTCGACGGGTCCCGCCGGGATGAGCAGTTCTTC. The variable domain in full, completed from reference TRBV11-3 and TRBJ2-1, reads EAGVVQSPRYKIIEKKQPVAFWCNPISGHNTLYWYLQNLGQGPELLIRYENEEAVDDSQLPKDRFSAERLKGVDSTLKIQPAELGDSAVYLCASSFDGSRRDEQFFGPGTRLTVL.

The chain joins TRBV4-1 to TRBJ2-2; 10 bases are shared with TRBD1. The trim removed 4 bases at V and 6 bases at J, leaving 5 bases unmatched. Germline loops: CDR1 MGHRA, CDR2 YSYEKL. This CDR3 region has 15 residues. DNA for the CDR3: TGCGCCAGCAGCCGGGACAGGGGTGGTTCCGGGGAGCTGTTTTTT. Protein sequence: CASSRDRGGSGELFF.

This CDR3 reads CASSSGTGPKANYGYTF. In nucleotides, the CDR3 is TGCGCCAGCAGCTCGGGGACAGGGCCTAAAGCTAACTATGGCTACACCTTC. The V gene is TRBV5-1, the J gene TRBJ1-2, with 9 bases that match TRBD1. Per the germline V gene, CDR1 is SGHRS and CDR2 is YFSETQ. The CDR3 loop spans 17 amino acids. V gave up 3 bases and J gave up 0 bases; unmatched junction bases: 9.

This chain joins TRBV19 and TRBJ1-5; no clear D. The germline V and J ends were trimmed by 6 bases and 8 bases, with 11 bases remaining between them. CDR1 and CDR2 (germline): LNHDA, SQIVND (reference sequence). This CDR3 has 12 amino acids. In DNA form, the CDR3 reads TGTGCCAGTAGCGTGGGGAGGGAGCCCCAGCATTTT. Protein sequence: CASSVGREPQHF.

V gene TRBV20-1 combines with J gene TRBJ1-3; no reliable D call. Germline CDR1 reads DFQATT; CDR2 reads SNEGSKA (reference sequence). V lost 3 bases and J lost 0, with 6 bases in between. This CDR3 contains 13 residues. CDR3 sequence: CSASGLSGNTIYF. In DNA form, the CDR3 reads TGCAGTGCTAGTGGACTCTCTGGAAACACCATATATTTT.

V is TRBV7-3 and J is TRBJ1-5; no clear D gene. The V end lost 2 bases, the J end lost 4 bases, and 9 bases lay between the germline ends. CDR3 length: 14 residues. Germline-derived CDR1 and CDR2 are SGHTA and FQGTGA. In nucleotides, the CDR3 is TGTGCCAGCAGCTTAGCAGGAAATAATCAGCCCCAGCATTTT. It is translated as CASSLAGNNQPQHF.

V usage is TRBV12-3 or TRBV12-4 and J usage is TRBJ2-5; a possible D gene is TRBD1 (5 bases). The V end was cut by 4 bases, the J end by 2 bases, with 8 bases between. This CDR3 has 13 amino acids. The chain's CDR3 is CASSSDTQETQYF. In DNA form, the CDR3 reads TGTGCCAGCAGTTCGGACACTCAAGAGACCCAGTACTTC.

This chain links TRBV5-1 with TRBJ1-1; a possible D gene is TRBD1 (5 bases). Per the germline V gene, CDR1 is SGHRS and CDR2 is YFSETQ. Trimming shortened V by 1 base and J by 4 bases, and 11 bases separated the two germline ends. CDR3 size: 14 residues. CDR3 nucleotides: TGCGCCAGCAGCTTGTCGGGGGTGGGCACTGAAGCTTTCTTT. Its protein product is CASSLSGVGTEAFF.

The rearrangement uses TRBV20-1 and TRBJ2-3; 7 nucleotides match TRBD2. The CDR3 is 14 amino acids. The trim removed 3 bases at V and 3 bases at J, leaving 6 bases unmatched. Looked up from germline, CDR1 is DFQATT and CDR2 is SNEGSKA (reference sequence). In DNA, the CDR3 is TGCAGTGCTAGTGCGGGAGCTGGGACAGATACGCAGTATTTT. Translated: CSASAGAGTDTQYF.

CDR3 in DNA: TGTGCCAGTAGTATGAGAGGGGGACAGGGGTCTGAAAAACTGTTTTTT. It translates to CASSMRGGQGSEKLFF. The chain employs TRBV19 and TRBJ1-4; 10 bases agree with TRBD1. Unmatched junction bases numbered 8, after V lost 3 bases and J lost 7 bases. CDR3 length equals 16 residues. Germline lookup yields CDR1 LNHDA and CDR2 SQIVND (reference sequence). The entire variable domain, with the rest obtained from reference TRBV19 and TRBJ1-4, is as follows: DGGITQSPKYLFRKEGQNVTLSCEQNLNHDAMYWYRQDPGQGLRLIYYSQIVNDFQKGDIAEGYSVSREKKESFPLTVTSAQKNPTAFYLCASSMRGGQGSEKLFFGSGTQLSVL.

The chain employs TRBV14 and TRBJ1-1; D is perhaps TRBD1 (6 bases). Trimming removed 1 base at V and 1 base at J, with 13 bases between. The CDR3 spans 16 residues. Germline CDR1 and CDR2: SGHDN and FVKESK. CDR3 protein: CASSQVGGGRNTEAFF. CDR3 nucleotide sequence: TGTGCCAGCAGCCAAGTCGGCGGGGGGCGGAACACTGAAGCTTTCTTT.

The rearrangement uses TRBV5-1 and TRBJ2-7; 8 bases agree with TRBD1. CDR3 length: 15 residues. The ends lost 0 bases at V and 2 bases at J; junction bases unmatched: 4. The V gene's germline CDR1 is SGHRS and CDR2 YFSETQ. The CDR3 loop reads CASSLDGQGPYEQYF. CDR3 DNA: TGCGCCAGCAGCTTGGATGGACAGGGACCCTACGAGCAGTACTTC.

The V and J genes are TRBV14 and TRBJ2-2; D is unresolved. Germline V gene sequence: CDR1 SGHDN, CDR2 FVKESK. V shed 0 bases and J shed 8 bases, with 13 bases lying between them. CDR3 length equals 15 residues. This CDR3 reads CASSQELPPSGELFF. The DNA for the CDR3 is TGTGCCAGCAGCCAAGAACTACCCCCAAGTGGGGAGCTGTTTTTT.

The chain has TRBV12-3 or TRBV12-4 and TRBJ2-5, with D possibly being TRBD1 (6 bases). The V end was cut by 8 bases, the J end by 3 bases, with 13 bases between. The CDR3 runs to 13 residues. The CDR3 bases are TGTGCCAGCGAGAGGACAGAAGAAGAGACCCAGTACTTC. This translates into CASERTEEETQYF.

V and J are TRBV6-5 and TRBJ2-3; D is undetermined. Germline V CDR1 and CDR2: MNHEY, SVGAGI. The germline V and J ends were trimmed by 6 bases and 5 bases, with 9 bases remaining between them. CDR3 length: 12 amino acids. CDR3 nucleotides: TGTGCCAGCAGGTTTACGGGAGATACGCAGTATTTT. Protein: CASRFTGDTQYF.

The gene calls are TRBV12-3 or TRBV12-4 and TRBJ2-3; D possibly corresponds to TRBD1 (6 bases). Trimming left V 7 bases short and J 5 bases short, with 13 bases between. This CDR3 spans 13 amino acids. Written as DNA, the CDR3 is TGTGCCAGCAAGGACAGCGGAAGAGATACGCAGTATTTT. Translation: CASKDSGRDTQYF.

The CDR3 protein is CSASGAQPQHF. The CDR3 nucleotides read TGCAGTGCTAGTGGGGCCCAGCCCCAGCATTTT. V is TRBV20-1 and J is TRBJ1-5, with a possible D match to TRBD1 (5 bases). The germline V gene encodes CDR1 DFQATT and CDR2 SNEGSKA (reference sequence). Trimming shortened V by 3 bases and J by 7 bases, and 7 bases separated the two germline ends. This CDR3 spans 11 amino acids.